This paragraph reports one T cell receptor beta chain. Germline values: CDR1 SGDLS, CDR2 YYNGEE. The J segment lost 6 bases and the V segment lost 3 bases, leaving 3 bases of the junction unmatched. The CDR3 is 13 amino acids. The source of the sample is a study of T cell changes during pregnancy in multiple sclerosis. Repertoires were generated with immunoSEQ multiplex PCR, while TCRdb's copy carries only in-frame clones and drops some. The data contain 100,000 or so clones, less than 95% of them seen just once; the ten biggest clones take up around 0.79%. The TCR was taken from a female donor in good health, enrolled as a control in a pregnancy study. The chain is built from TRBV9 and TRBJ2-5, with TRBD1 matching 9 bases. The specimen comprised peripheral blood, sampled in the second trimester of pregnancy. The CDR3 region has the DNA TGTGCCAGCAGCGGGGGACAGGGAAAGACCCAGTACTTC. Protein: CASSGGQGKTQYF.